This T cell receptor beta chain was identified in a study of T cell responses to AZD1222 COVID-19 vaccine. General study findings and limits: Per reports, nearly half of all spike-specific TCRs target regions that are unmutated in variants. When two AZD1222 doses had been given, Spike-specific TCR breadth and depth rose.

The protocol was immunoSEQ multiplex PCR, while the TCRdb copy is restricted to in-frame clones and leaves out a portion. The sample lists roughly 100,000 clones, 87% occurring once. This CDR3 is built from 14 residues. Germline V CDR1 and CDR2: MNHEY, SVGAGI. Trimming cost V 7 bases and J 5 bases; bases outside gene matches: 8. About this clone: Its antigen is unidentified.

The V call is TRBV6-5, the J call TRBJ2-7; 10 bases align to TRBD1. The receptor was isolated from an adult in good health. Here the sequenced sample was peripheral blood, taken on day 0 of AZD1222 vaccination. CDR3 in DNA: TGTGCCAGCACCGCGGGACAGGGGCTCCACGAGCAGTACTTC. This codes for CASTAGQGLHEQYF.